The 21 T cell receptor beta chains reported below all come from one sample, sequenced in a study of T cell changes during pregnancy in multiple sclerosis. The repertoire was sequenced with immunoSEQ multiplex PCR; TCRdb's copy has only in-frame clones and lacks some. The sample consists of fewer than 85,000 clones, about 94% of them appearing once. Sequencing was performed on peripheral blood, taken in the third trimester of pregnancy. These TCRs come from a female donor with multiple sclerosis, enrolled in a pregnancy study.

The chain joins TRBV29-1 to TRBJ1-1; D is unclear. V was shortened by 4 bases and J by 3 bases, with 12 bases between the two germline ends. The germline V gene has CDR1 SQVTM and CDR2 ANQGSEA. The CDR3 totals 13 residues. This chain's CDR3 is CSVAERRDTEAFF. In nucleotides, the CDR3 is TGCAGCGTTGCGGAAAGGAGGGACACTGAAGCTTTCTTT.

This clone has a single count. This chain links TRBV2 with TRBJ2-1, with a tentative D call TRBD2 (5 bases). V was pared by 6 bases and J by 5 bases, with 14 bases between. The germline gives CDR1 SNHLY, CDR2 FYNNEI. CDR3 length equals 14 residues. The CDR3 region is CASSASGINNEQFF. The CDR3, as DNA: TGTGCCAGCAGCGCCTCGGGGATAAACAATGAGCAGTTCTTC. The full variable domain, with the rest looked up from reference TRBV2 and TRBJ2-1, is EPEVTQTPSHQVTQMGQEVILRCVPISNHLYFYWYRQILGQKVEFLVSFYNNEISEKSEIFDDQFSVERPDGSNFTLKIRSTKLEDSAMYFCASSASGINNEQFFGPGTRLTVL.

V usage is TRBV5-6 and J usage is TRBJ2-3; 9 positions agree with TRBD2. Germline V gene data show CDR1 as SGHDT and CDR2 as YYEEEE. With V trimmed by 4 bases and J by 5 bases, 14 bases remained unmatched. There are 17 residues in the CDR3. As DNA, the CDR3 is TGTGCCAGCAGCCTAGGACTAGCGAAGTGGGTGAGAGATACGCAGTATTTT. Its translation: CASSLGLAKWVRDTQYF.

This chain uses TRBV6-5 with TRBJ1-5; D possibly corresponds to TRBD1 (6 bases). This CDR3 contains 13 residues. The germline CDR1 and CDR2 sequences are MNHEY and SVGAGI. V dropped 1 base and J dropped 7 bases, with 8 bases sitting between them. The CDR3 region has the DNA TGTGCCAGCAGTTACTTTCAGGGGCAGCCCCAGCATTTT. Protein sequence: CASSYFQGQPQHF.

The chain couples TRBV29-1 to TRBJ2-1; 12 bases line up with TRBD1. V shed 2 bases, J shed 10 bases, and the junction held 9 bases outside the gene matches. This CDR3 comprises 15 residues. CDR1 is SQVTM and CDR2 is ANQGSEA in the germline V gene. Here the CDR3 reads CSVERGDRGLREQFF. The CDR3 bases are TGCAGCGTTGAAAGGGGGGACAGGGGGCTTAGAGAGCAGTTCTTC.

The rearrangement links TRBV30 to TRBJ2-1; 9 bases align to TRBD2. V shed 3 bases and J 6 bases; nucleotides not matched to a gene: 3. The CDR3 has 13 amino acids. CDR1 and CDR2 from the germline V gene are GTSNPN and SVGIG (reference sequence). Written as DNA, the CDR3 is TGTGCCTGGAGGCAGCGGGGGGCCAATGAGCAGTTCTTC. The encoded protein is CAWRQRGANEQFF.

The rearrangement joins TRBV5-4 to TRBJ2-7; a weak D match, TRBD2 (6 bases). Trimming removed 0 bases at V and 4 bases at J, with 11 bases between. The CDR3 length is 14 residues. Germline V gene sequence: CDR1 SGHNT, CDR2 YYREEE (reference sequence). This CDR3 is CASSLGDFDYEQYF. For the CDR3, the DNA is TGTGCCAGCAGCTTGGGGGACTTCGATTACGAGCAGTACTTC.

The chain has TRBV9 and TRBJ1-2; 9 bases fit TRBD1. Germline V gives CDR1 SGDLS, CDR2 YYNGEE. CDR3 size: 13 residues. The J segment lost 8 bases and the V segment lost 3 bases, leaving 5 bases of the junction unmatched. This CDR3 is CASSAGQGLGYTF. CDR3 coding DNA: TGTGCCAGCAGCGCGGGACAGGGACTCGGCTACACCTTC.

The genes are TRBV10-3 and TRBJ1-3, with D possibly matching TRBD1 (5 bases). The germline V gene encodes CDR1 ENHRY and CDR2 SYGVKD. This CDR3 region has 12 residues. Trimming took off 10 bases at V and 3 bases at J, with 10 bases between the two ends. This CDR3 is CASQQGGNTIYF. The CDR3 DNA reads TGTGCCAGTCAGCAGGGTGGAAACACCATATATTTT.

The V gene is TRBV6-6, the J gene TRBJ1-2, with 9 bases aligning to TRBD1. Germline loops: CDR1 MNHNY, CDR2 SVGAGI (reference sequence). The CDR3 is made up of 15 amino acids. Germline trimming cut 5 bases from V and 0 bases from J; bases unmatched to any gene: 4. The CDR3 DNA follows: TGTGCCAGCAGTCACCGGGACAGGGCTAACTATGGCTACACCTTC. The encoded protein is CASSHRDRANYGYTF.

This clone came up a few times. The chain is built from TRBV5-1 and TRBJ1-2, with TRBD1 identical over 8 bases. The CDR3 runs to 13 residues. Germline trimming cut 0 bases from V and 8 bases from J; bases unmatched to any gene: 3. The germline CDR1 and CDR2 sequences are SGHRS and YFSETQ. The CDR3: CASSLVDRDGYTF. The CDR3, as DNA: TGCGCCAGCAGCTTGGTGGACAGGGACGGCTACACCTTC.

V and J are TRBV5-1 and TRBJ1-5; the match to TRBD1 covers 7 bases. The germline V gene has CDR1 SGHRS and CDR2 YFSETQ. The V and J ends lost 2 bases and 2 bases, in that order; junction bases with no gene match: 7. The CDR3 loop spans 16 amino acids. The DNA for the CDR3 is TGCGCCAGCAGCTTAGACAGGGAGCAGGGCAATCAGCCCCAGCATTTT. It is translated as CASSLDREQGNQPQHF.

V is TRBV9 and J is TRBJ2-4, with D perhaps matching TRBD2 (6 bases). V was clipped by 0 bases and J by 0 bases, with 13 bases between them. The CDR3 has 17 amino acids. Germline V gives CDR1 SGDLS, CDR2 YYNGEE. The CDR3 DNA follows: TGTGCCAGCAGCGTAGCGGTGGGGGGAGTAGCCAAAAACATTCAGTACTTC. Residues: CASSVAVGGVAKNIQYF.

The chain combines TRBV7-2 with TRBJ2-5; tentative D call: TRBD2 (5 bases). In germline, CDR1 is SGHTA, CDR2 FQGNSA. The CDR3 runs to 15 residues. V lost 5 bases and J 1 base, leaving 14 bases between the germline ends. CDR3 in amino acids: CASSPGVLAQETQYF. The CDR3 region has the DNA TGTGCCAGCAGCCCCGGGGTGCTGGCCCAAGAGACCCAGTACTTC.

The chain couples TRBV19 to TRBJ1-2; 12 bases agree with TRBD1. Germline V CDR1 and CDR2: LNHDA, SQIVND (reference sequence). CDR3 length: 15 amino acids. V was pared by 4 bases and J by 2 bases, with 2 bases of the junction left unmatched. CDR3 sequence (DNA): TGTGCCAGTAGTACCGGGACAGGGGGCAACTATGGCTACACCTTC. Amino acid sequence: CASSTGTGGNYGYTF.

The V call is TRBV15, the J call TRBJ2-7; D is perhaps TRBD2 (6 bases). V was cut by 5 bases and J by 2 bases, with 16 bases left in between. The CDR3 runs 15 residues. CDR1 LNHNV and CDR2 YYDKDF come from the germline V gene (reference sequence). CDR3 residues: CATSPDVGEAYEQYF. In DNA, the CDR3 is TGTGCCACCAGCCCTGACGTAGGGGAGGCCTACGAGCAGTACTTC. Filled out from reference TRBV15 and TRBJ2-7, the complete variable domain reads DAMVIQNPRYQVTQFGKPVTLSCSQTLNHNVMYWYQQKSSQAPKLLFHYYDKDFNNEADTPDNFQSRRPNTSFCFLDIRSPGLGDTAMYLCATSPDVGEAYEQYFGPGTRLTVT.

The rearrangement links TRBV6-5 to TRBJ1-2; D is unclear. This CDR3 contains 11 residues. CDR1 and CDR2 (germline): MNHEY, SVGAGI. V was pared by 6 bases and J by 3 bases, with 5 bases between. The CDR3 region is CASRHDYGYTF. CDR3 coding DNA: TGTGCCAGCAGACATGACTATGGCTACACCTTC.

The J gene is TRBJ1-2, the V gene TRBV2; TRBD1 might be the D (6 bases). This CDR3 comprises 13 residues. The germline V gene has CDR1 SNHLY and CDR2 FYNNEI. V lost 1 base, J lost 8 bases, and 11 bases lay in between. The CDR3 reads CASSEDRAWGYTF. For the CDR3, the DNA is TGTGCCAGCAGTGAAGACAGGGCTTGGGGCTACACCTTC. Looking up the rest from reference TRBV2 and TRBJ1-2 gives the full variable domain: EPEVTQTPSHQVTQMGQEVILRCVPISNHLYFYWYRQILGQKVEFLVSFYNNEISEKSEIFDDQFSVERPDGSNFTLKIRSTKLEDSAMYFCASSEDRAWGYTFGSGTRLTVV.

The V and J genes are TRBV7-2 and TRBJ1-2; possibly TRBD1 for D (5 bases). The V gene's germline CDR1 is SGHTA and CDR2 FQGNSA. The V gene lost 4 bases and the J gene lost 1 base, with 7 bases spanning the gap. The length of the CDR3 is 13 residues. The CDR3 DNA is TGTGCCAGCAGCTCAGGGTATAACTATGGCTACACCTTC. It codes for CASSSGYNYGYTF. Looking up the rest from reference TRBV7-2 and TRBJ1-2 gives the full variable domain: GAGVSQSPSNKVTEKGKDVELRCDPISGHTALYWYRQSLGQGLEFLIYFQGNSAPDKSGLPSDRFSAERTGGSVSTLTIQRTQQEDSAVYLCASSSGYNYGYTFGSGTRLTVV.

The chain employs TRBV7-6 and TRBJ1-5; D gene ambiguous. The V end was cut by 1 base, the J end by 6 bases, with 7 bases between. This CDR3 has 13 amino acids. The germline V gene encodes CDR1 SGHVS and CDR2 FNYEAQ. As DNA, the CDR3 is TGTGCCAGCAGCTTAGGCCACGGTCAGCCCCAGCATTTT. Its translation is CASSLGHGQPQHF.

The chain combines TRBV4-1 with TRBJ1-1, with D possibly being TRBD1 (5 bases). Germline-derived CDR1 and CDR2 are MGHRA and YSYEKL. The germline V and J ends were trimmed by 2 bases and 7 bases, with 14 bases remaining between them. The CDR3 runs 14 residues. Here the CDR3 reads CASSQSGGTLEAFF. CDR3 coding DNA: TGCGCCAGCAGCCAAAGCGGGGGAACCCTTGAAGCTTTCTTT.